This T cell receptor beta chain was observed in a study of T cell responses to AZD1222 COVID-19 vaccine. Sequencing was performed with immunoSEQ multiplex PCR; in TCRdb, only in-frame clones are kept and a portion is missing. The sample includes fewer than 120,000 clones, 94% of them seen just once. This clonotype originated in an adult who received the AZD1222 COVID-19 vaccine. Sequenced here: peripheral blood, sampled 28 days after the second AZD1222 dose.

The CDR3 DNA follows: TGTGCCAGCAGCTTAGAGGGAGAAGCCGGAAACACCATATATTTT. As protein: CASSLEGEAGNTIYF. The chain combines TRBV7-8 with TRBJ1-3; D uncertain. Germline assignment: CDR1 SGHVS and CDR2 FQNEAQ. The CDR3 length is 15 residues. With 1 base removed from V and 4 bases from J, the gap between germline ends came to 11 bases. Full variable domain (rest looked up from reference TRBV7-8 and TRBJ1-3): GAGVSQSPRYKVAKRGQDVALRCDPISGHVSLFWYQQALGQGPEFLTYFQNEAQLDKSGLPSDRFFAERPEGSVSTLKIQRTQQEDSAVYLCASSLEGEAGNTIYFGEGSWLTVV.